Given below is one T cell receptor (beta chain) in context. The CDR3 contains 11 residues. The V and J ends lost 4 bases and 8 bases respectively, with 9 bases between them. CDR1 and CDR2 (germline): SGHKS, YYEKEE (reference sequence). This sample is part of a study of blood T cells in healthy people across ages. Per sample, at least 5 micrograms of total RNA were extracted. With a J-beta primer mix and a sample-barcoded 5' primer, a second PCR ran roughly 6 to 11 cycles. TCRdb redid the calling of the 5' RACE reads with MiXCR, one entry per CDR3 protein. Of about 830,000 distinct CDR3 sequences in the sample, roughly 60% were seen once.

The receptor comes from a young man in good health. The specimen was blood. V usage is TRBV5-5 and J usage is TRBJ1-1; D not resolved. In DNA form, the CDR3 reads TGTGCCAGCAGCCTTTGGGCCGAAGCTTTCTTT. Translation: CASSLWAEAFF.